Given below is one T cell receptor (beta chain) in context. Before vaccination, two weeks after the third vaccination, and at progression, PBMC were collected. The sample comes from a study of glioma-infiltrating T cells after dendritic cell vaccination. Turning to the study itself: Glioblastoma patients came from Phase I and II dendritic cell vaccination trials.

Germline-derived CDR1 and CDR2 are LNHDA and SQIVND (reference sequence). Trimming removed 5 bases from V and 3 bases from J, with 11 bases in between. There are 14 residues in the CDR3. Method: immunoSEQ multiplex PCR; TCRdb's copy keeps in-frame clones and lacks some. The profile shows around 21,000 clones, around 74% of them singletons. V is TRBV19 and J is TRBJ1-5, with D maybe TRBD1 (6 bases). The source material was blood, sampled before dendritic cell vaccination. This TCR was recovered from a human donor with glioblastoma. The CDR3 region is CASSLGQYNQPQHF. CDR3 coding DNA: TGTGCCAGTAGTTTAGGACAGTACAATCAGCCCCAGCATTTT.